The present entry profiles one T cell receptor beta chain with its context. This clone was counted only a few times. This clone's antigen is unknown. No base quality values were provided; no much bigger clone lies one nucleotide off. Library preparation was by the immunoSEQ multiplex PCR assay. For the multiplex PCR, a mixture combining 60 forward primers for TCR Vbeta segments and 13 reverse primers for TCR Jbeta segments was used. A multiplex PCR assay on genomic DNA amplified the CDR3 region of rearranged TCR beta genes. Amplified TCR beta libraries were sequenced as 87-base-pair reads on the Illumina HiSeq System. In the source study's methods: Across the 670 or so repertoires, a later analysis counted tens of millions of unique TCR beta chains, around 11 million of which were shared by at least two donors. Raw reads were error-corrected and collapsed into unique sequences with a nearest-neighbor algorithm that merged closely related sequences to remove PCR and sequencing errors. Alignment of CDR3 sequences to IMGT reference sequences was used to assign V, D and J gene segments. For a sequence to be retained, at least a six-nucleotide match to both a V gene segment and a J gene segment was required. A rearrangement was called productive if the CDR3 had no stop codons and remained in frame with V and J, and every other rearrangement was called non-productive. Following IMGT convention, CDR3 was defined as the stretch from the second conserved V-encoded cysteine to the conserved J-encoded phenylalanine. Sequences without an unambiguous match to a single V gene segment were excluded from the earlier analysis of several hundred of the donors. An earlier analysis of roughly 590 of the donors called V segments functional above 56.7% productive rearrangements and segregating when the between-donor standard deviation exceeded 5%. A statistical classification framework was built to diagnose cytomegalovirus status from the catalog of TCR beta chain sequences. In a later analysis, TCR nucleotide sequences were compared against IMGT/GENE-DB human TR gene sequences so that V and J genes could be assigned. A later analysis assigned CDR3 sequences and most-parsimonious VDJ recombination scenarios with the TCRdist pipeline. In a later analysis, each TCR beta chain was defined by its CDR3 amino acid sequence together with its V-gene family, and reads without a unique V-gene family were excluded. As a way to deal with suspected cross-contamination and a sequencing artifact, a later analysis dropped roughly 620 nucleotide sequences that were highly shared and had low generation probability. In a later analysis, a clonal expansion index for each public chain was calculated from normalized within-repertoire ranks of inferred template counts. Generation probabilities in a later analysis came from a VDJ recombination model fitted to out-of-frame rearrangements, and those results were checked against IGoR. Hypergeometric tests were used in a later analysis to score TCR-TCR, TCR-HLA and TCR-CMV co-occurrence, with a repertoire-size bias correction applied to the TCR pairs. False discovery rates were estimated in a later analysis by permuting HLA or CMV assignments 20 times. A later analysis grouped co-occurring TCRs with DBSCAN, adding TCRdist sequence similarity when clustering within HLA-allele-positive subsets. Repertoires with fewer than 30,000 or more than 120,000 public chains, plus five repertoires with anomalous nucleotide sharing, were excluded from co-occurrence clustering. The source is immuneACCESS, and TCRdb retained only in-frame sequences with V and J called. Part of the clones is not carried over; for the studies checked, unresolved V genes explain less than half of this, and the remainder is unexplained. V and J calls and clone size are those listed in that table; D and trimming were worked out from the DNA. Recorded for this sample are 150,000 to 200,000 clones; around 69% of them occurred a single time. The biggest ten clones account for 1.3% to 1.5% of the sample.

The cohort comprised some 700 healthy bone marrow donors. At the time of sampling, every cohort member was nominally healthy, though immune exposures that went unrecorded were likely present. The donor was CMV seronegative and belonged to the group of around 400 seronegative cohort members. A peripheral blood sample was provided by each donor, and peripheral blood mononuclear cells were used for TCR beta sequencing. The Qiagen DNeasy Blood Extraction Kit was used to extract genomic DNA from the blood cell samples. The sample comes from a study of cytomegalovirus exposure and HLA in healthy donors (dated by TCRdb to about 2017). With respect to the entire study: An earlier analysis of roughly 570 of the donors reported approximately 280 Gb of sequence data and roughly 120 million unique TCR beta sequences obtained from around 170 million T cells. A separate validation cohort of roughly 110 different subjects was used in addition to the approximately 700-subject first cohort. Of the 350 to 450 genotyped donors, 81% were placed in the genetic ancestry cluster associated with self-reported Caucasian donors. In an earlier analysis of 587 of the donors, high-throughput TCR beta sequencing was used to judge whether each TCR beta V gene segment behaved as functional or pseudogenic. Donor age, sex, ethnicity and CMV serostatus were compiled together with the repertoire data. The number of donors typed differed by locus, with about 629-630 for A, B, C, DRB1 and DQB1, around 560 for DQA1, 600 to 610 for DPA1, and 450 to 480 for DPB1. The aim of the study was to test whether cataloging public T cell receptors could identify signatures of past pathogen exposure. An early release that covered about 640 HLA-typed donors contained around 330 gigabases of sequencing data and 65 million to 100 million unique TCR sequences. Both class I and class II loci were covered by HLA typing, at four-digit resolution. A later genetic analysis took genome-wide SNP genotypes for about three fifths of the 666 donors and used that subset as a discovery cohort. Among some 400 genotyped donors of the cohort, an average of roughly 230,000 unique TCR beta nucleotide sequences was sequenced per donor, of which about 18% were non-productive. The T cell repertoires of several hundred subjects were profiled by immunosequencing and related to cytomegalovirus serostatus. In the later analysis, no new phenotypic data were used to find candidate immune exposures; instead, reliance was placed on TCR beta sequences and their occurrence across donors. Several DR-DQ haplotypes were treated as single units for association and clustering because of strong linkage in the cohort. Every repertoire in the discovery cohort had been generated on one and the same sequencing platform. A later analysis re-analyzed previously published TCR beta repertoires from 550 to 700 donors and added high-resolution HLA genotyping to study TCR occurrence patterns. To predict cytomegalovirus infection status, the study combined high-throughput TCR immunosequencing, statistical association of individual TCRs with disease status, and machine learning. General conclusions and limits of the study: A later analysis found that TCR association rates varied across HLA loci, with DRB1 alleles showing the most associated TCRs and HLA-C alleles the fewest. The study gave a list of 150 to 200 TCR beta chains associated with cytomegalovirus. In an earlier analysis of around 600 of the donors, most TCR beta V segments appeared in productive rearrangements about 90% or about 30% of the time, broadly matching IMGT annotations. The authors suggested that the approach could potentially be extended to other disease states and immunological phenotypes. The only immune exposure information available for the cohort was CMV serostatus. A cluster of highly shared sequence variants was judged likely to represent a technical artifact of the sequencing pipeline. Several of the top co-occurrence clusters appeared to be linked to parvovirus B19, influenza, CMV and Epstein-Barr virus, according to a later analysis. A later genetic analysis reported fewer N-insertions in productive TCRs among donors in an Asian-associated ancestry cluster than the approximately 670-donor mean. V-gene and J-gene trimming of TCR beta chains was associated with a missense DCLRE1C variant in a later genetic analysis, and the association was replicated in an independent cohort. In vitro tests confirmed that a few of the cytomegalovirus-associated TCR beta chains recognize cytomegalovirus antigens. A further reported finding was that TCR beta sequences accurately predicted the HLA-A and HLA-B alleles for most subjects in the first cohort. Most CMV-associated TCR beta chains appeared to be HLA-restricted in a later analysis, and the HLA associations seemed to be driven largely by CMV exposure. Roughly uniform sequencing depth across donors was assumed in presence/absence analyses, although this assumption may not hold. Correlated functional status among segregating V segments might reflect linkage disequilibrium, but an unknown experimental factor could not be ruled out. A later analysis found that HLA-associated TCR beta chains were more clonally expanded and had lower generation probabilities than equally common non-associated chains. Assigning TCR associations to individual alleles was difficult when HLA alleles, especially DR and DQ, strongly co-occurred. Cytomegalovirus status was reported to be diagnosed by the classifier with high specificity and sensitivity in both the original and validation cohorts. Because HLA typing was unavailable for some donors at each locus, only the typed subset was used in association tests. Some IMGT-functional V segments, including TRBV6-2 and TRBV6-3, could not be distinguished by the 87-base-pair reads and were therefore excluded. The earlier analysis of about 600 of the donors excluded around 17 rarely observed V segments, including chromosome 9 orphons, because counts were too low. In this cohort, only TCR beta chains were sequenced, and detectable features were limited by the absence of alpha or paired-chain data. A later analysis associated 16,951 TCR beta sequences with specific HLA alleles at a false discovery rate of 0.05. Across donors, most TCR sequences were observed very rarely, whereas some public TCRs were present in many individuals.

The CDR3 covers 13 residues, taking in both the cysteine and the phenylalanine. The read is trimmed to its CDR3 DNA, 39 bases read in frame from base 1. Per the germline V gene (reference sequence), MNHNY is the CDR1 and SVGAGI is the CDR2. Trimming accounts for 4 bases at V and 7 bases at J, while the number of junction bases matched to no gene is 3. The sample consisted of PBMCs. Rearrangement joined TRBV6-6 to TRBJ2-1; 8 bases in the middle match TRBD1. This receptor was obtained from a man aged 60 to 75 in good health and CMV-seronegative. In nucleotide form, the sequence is TGTGCCAGCAGTTCTACAGGGGGTAATGAGCAGTTCTTC. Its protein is CASSSTGGNEQFF.